These 21 T cell receptor beta chains share one sample of origin, sequenced in a study of shared clonotypes between healthy human individuals. Libraries were prepared by immunoSEQ multiplex PCR; TCRdb keeps only in-frame clonotypes and omits some of them. The sample has 980,000 or so clones; over 75% are singletons. The sequenced sample was memory CD4+ T cells sorted from blood. Indicated subset: CD45RA-negative fraction. These receptors originate from a man aged 18 to 29 in good health.

The chain uses TRBV18 and TRBJ2-3, with 10 bases identical to TRBD2. This CDR3 comprises 15 residues. V was clipped by 6 bases and J by 6 bases; unmatched bases: 9. CDR1 KGHSH and CDR2 LQKENI come from the germline V gene. CDR3 nucleotides: TGTGCCAGCTCGGATCCACTAGCGGGGTCGGATACGCAGTATTTT. It encodes CASSDPLAGSDTQYF.

V gene TRBV5-5 combines with J gene TRBJ2-3; D not resolved. V lost 0 bases to trimming and J lost 9 bases, with 8 bases between them. Germline-derived CDR1 and CDR2 are SGHKS and YYEKEE (reference sequence). The length of the CDR3 is 12 residues. CDR3 nucleotides: TGTGCCAGCAGCTTGGGAGAGCTAACGCAGTATTTT. This translates into CASSLGELTQYF.

The sample holds many counts of this clone. The rearrangement joins TRBV2 to TRBJ1-6; D is possibly TRBD1 (5 bases). V lost 9 bases and J 8 bases, leaving 14 bases between the germline ends. CDR1 is SNHLY and CDR2 is FYNNEI in the germline V gene. The CDR3 spans 13 residues. CDR3 sequence (DNA): TGTGCCAGTGACAGAGGGCGGGATTCACCCCTCCACTTT. Protein: CASDRGRDSPLHF.

The J gene is TRBJ2-3, the V gene TRBV7-9; no clear D. Germline assignment: CDR1 SEHNR and CDR2 FQNEAQ (reference sequence). V was shortened by 0 bases and J by 6 bases, with 7 bases between the two germline ends. The CDR3 contains 13 residues. The CDR3 region has the DNA TGTGCCAGCAGCTTAGCGCAAGGGGATACGCAGTATTTT. This codes for CASSLAQGDTQYF.

Remarks on this clone: Additional DNA sequences in this sample encode the identical CDR3. V gene TRBV5-4 combines with J gene TRBJ2-7; D is uncertain. Germline V gene data show CDR1 as SGHNT and CDR2 as YYREEE (reference sequence). Trimming shortened V by 4 bases and J by 3 bases, and 5 bases separated the two germline ends. The CDR3 spans 11 residues. The CDR3 loop reads CASSRDYEQYF. The CDR3 coding sequence is TGTGCCAGCAGCAGAGACTACGAGCAGTACTTC.

The chain employs TRBV6-1 and TRBJ2-1, with 8 bases fitting TRBD2. V dropped 6 bases and J dropped 3; count of bases not matched to a gene: 7. CDR1 and CDR2 from the germline V gene are MNHNS and SASEGT. The CDR3 spans 15 residues. CDR3 DNA sequence: TGTGCCAGCAGAATCACCGGGACTAGCTACAATGAGCAGTTCTTC. This codes for CASRITGTSYNEQFF.

The CDR3 spells CASSVAQGNSPLHF. As DNA, the CDR3 is TGTGCCAGCAGCGTAGCCCAGGGGAATTCACCCCTCCACTTT. The chain is built from TRBV9 and TRBJ1-6; possible D gene TRBD1, 6 bases. Germline values: CDR1 SGDLS, CDR2 YYNGEE. The CDR3 runs 14 residues. V lost 0 bases, J lost 7 bases, and 8 bases lay in between.

V usage is TRBV5-1 and J usage is TRBJ2-3, with D tentatively TRBD2 (6 bases). The CDR3 sequence is 21 residues long. CDR1 SGHRS and CDR2 YFSETQ come from the germline V gene. The ends were cut back, 0 bases at V and 2 bases at J, with 28 bases in the middle. The CDR3 sequence: CASSLGNLWEDEGLNTDTQYF. The CDR3 nucleotides read TGCGCCAGCAGCTTGGGAAATTTATGGGAGGACGAGGGACTTAACACAGATACGCAGTATTTT.

Turning to this clone: The same CDR3 arises from other DNA sequences in this sample as well. The DNA of the CDR3 is TGCGCCAGCAGCACGGACTCCTATGGCTACACCTTC. This encodes CASSTDSYGYTF. This chain links TRBV5-1 with TRBJ1-2; D uncertain. There are 12 residues in the CDR3. The V end lost 4 bases, the J end lost 4 bases, and 8 bases lay between the germline ends. Germline V CDR1 and CDR2: SGHRS, YFSETQ.

The chain recombines TRBV6-1 with TRBJ1-4; D is unresolved. With 1 base removed from V and 13 bases from J, the gap between germline ends came to 10 bases. The germline V gene has CDR1 MNHNS and CDR2 SASEGT. CDR3 length: 12 amino acids. In DNA, the CDR3 is TGTGCCAGCAGTGAAGGGGGTCTACGACTGTTTTTT. This encodes CASSEGGLRLFF.

Remarks on this clone: The identical CDR3 is also encoded by other nucleotide sequences in the sample. The rearrangement joins TRBV30 to TRBJ1-4; TRBD1 matches 8 bases. The CDR3 runs 13 residues. Per the germline V gene, CDR1 is GTSNPN and CDR2 is SVGIG (reference sequence). V trimming: 2 bases; J trimming: 5 bases; junction bases outside the gene matches: 1. CDR3 in amino acids: CAWSRQGNEKLFF. CDR3 sequence (DNA): TGTGCCTGGAGTCGACAGGGGAATGAAAAACTGTTTTTT.

The count of this clone is one. The chain links TRBV30 to TRBJ1-3; a weak D match, TRBD1 (6 bases). This CDR3 comprises 14 residues. V was shortened by 0 bases and J by 1 base, with 7 bases between the two germline ends. The germline gives CDR1 GTSNPN, CDR2 SVGIG (reference sequence). CDR3 nucleotides: TGTGCCTGGAGTGTTACAGGGTCTGGAAACACCATATATTTT. Encoded protein: CAWSVTGSGNTIYF.

The chain has TRBV2 and TRBJ2-7, with a weak D call TRBD2 (5 bases). V lost 7 bases, J lost 6 bases, and 19 bases lay in between. The germline V gene has CDR1 SNHLY and CDR2 FYNNEI. The CDR3 runs to 14 residues. The CDR3 region is CASNGVASSSEQYF. CDR3 coding DNA: TGTGCCAGCAACGGCGTAGCGAGCTCATCCGAGCAGTACTTC.

About this clone: The identical CDR3 is also encoded by other nucleotide sequences in the sample. V is TRBV7-2 and J is TRBJ2-7; 8 bases line up with TRBD1. The germline V gene encodes CDR1 SGHTA and CDR2 FQGNSA. Trimming at V came to 2 bases and at J to 4 bases, leaving 1 base not matched to a gene. CDR3 size: 13 residues. The CDR3 reads CASSLNRGYEQYF. Written as DNA, the CDR3 is TGTGCCAGCAGCTTAAACAGGGGGTACGAGCAGTACTTC.

The chain links TRBV18 to TRBJ2-1; 8 bases map to TRBD2. V gave up 6 bases and J gave up 6 bases; unmatched junction bases: 4. Per germline, CDR1 KGHSH and CDR2 LQKENI. CDR3 length equals 13 residues. Written as DNA, the CDR3 is TGTGCCAGCTCCGAGGGACTAGGCAATGAGCAGTTCTTC. Translating gives CASSEGLGNEQFF.

The genes are TRBV6-6 and TRBJ2-7, with 7 bases fitting TRBD1. V was clipped by 2 bases and J by 6 bases; unmatched bases: 7. The CDR3 consists of 14 residues. CDR1 is MNHNY and CDR2 is SVGAGI in the germline V gene (reference sequence). The CDR3 DNA reads TGTGCCAGCAGTTACAATCGGGACAGAAGCGAGCAGTACTTC. Translated, it gives CASSYNRDRSEQYF.

The chain joins TRBV5-5 to TRBJ2-1; D gene unclear. Trimming took off 0 bases at V and 5 bases at J, with 9 bases between the two ends. The CDR3 length is 14 residues. Germline CDR1 SGHKS, CDR2 YYEKEE (reference sequence). The CDR3: CASSLVPENNEQFF. In DNA form, the CDR3 reads TGTGCCAGCAGCTTGGTCCCGGAGAACAATGAGCAGTTCTTC.

The rearrangement links TRBV6-1 to TRBJ2-7; D possibly corresponds to TRBD1 (6 bases). Germline V gene sequence: CDR1 MNHNS, CDR2 SASEGT. The CDR3 runs 15 residues. Trimming cost V 8 bases and J 2 bases, with 19 bases left between them. CDR3: CASLTPGRTAYEQYF. As DNA, the CDR3 is TGTGCCAGCCTCACGCCGGGACGGACAGCCTACGAGCAGTACTTC.

The genes are TRBV5-8 and TRBJ1-2, with D maybe TRBD1 (6 bases). This CDR3 has 15 amino acids. The germline CDR1 and CDR2 sequences are SGHTS and YDEGEE. V shed 1 base and J shed 0 bases, with 10 bases lying between them. The CDR3 sequence is CASSLYTGPNYGYTF. For the CDR3, the DNA is TGTGCCAGCAGCTTGTATACAGGGCCTAACTATGGCTACACCTTC.

The chain links TRBV19 to TRBJ1-6, with D possibly matching TRBD1 (6 bases). CDR3 length: 13 residues. CDR1 is LNHDA, CDR2 SQIVND, per germline (reference sequence). V lost 7 bases and J lost 7, with 11 bases in between. The CDR3 DNA sequence: TGTGCCAGTACCCGACAGGAAAATTCACCCCTCCACTTT. This sequence encodes CASTRQENSPLHF.

This clone was seen at least ten times. The V call is TRBV27, the J call TRBJ1-2, with a weak D call TRBD1 (5 bases). V shed 3 bases and J shed 5 bases, with 13 bases lying between them. Germline lookup yields CDR1 MNHEY and CDR2 SMNVEV (reference sequence). The CDR3 consists of 14 residues. The DNA for the CDR3 is TGTGCCAGCAGTTTGTTCGGGGAGGGGTATGGCTACACCTTC. Residues: CASSLFGEGYGYTF.